The sequence of this T cell receptor beta chain was determined in a study of technical replicates of blood from several donors. Looked up from germline, CDR1 is SGHNT and CDR2 is YYREEE (reference sequence). V was trimmed by 4 bases and J by 6 bases, leaving 14 bases between them. The CDR3 spans 14 residues. Method: immunoSEQ multiplex PCR; TCRdb's copy keeps in-frame clones and lacks some. This table has some 50,000 clones, around 94% appearing once. The sample was T cells isolated from PBMCs. This receptor was obtained from a human donor in good health. The chain links TRBV5-4 to TRBJ2-1, with D perhaps matching TRBD2 (7 bases). The CDR3 sequence is CASSSQGGGNEQFF. CDR3 DNA sequence: TGTGCCAGCAGCAGCCAAGGGGGGGGCAATGAGCAGTTCTTC.